The T cell receptor beta chain described here comes from a study of blood T cell repertoires in COVID-19. At the level of the study: Spain, Italy and the United States supplied samples that represented acute and convalescent COVID-19. T cells, B-cell-depleted T cells, or PBMCs provided the cDNA or gDNA that served as material.

Authors' analysis steps: Reference gene primer amplification yielded estimated nucleated cell counts. Assay: immunoSEQ multiplex PCR; the TCRdb copy retains only in-frame clones and omits some. Clone size and V and J calls were adopted from that table, with D and trimming inferred from the DNA. This table has 410,000 or so clones, around 86% appearing once. V lost 8 bases and J lost 9, with 14 bases in between. The CDR3 spans 13 residues. Per the germline V gene, CDR1 is LNHDA and CDR2 is SQIVND (reference sequence). What was sequenced was peripheral blood. The rearrangement links TRBV19 to TRBJ1-6; no clear D gene. This TCR came from a young woman with active or convalescent COVID-19. CDR3 sequence: CASGSGSPSPLHF. The CDR3, as DNA: TGTGCCAGTGGGAGTGGATCCCCTTCACCCCTCCACTTT.